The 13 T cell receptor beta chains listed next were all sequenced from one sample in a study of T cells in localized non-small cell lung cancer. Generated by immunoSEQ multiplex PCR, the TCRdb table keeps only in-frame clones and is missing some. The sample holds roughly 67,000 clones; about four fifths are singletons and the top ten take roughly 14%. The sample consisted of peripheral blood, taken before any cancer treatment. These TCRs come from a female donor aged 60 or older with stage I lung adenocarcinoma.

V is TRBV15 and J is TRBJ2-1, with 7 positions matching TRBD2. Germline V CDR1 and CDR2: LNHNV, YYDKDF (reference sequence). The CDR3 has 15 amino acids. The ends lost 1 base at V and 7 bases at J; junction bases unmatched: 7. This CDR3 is CATSRVRTSRNEQFF. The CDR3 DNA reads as TGTGCCACCAGCAGAGTGAGGACTAGTAGGAATGAGCAGTTCTTC.

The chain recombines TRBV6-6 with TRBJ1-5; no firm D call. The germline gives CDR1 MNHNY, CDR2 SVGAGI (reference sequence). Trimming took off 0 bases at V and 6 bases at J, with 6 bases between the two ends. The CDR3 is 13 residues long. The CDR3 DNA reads TGTGCCAGCAGTTACTCGAGGGTTCAGCCCCAGCATTTT. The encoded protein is CASSYSRVQPQHF.

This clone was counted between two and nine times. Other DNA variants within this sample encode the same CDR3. CDR3: CASSIRGLYGYTF. The CDR3 bases are TGTGCCAGTAGCATTAGGGGGCTGTATGGCTACACCTTC. The chain carries TRBV19 and TRBJ1-2, with 7 bases that match TRBD1. V was pared by 6 bases and J by 5 bases, with 6 bases of the junction left unmatched. CDR3 length: 13 amino acids. Germline loops: CDR1 LNHDA, CDR2 SQIVND (reference sequence).

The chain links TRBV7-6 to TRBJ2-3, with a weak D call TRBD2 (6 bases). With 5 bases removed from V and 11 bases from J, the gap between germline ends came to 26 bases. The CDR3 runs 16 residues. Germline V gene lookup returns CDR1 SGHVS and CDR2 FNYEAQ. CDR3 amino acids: CASSLRPGDASLGQYF. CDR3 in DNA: TGTGCCAGCAGCCTTCGTCCGGGAGACGCATCACTTGGGCAGTATTTT.

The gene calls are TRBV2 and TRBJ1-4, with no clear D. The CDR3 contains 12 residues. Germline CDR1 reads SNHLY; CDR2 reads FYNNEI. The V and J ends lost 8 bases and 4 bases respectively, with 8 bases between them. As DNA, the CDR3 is TGTGCCAGCTCGAGACTTAATGAAAAACTGTTTTTT. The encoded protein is CASSRLNEKLFF.

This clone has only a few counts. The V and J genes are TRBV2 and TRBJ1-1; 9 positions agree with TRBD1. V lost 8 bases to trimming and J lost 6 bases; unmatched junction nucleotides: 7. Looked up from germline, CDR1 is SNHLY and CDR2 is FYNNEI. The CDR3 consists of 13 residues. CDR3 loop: CASGGQGTAEAFF. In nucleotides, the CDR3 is TGTGCCAGCGGGGGACAGGGAACGGCTGAAGCTTTCTTT.

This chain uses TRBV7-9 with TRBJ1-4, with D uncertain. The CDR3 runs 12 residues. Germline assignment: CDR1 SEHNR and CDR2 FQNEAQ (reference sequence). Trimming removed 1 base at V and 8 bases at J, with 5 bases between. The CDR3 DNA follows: TGTGCCAGCAGCTTAGGCCTCGAAAAACTGTTTTTT. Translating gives CASSLGLEKLFF.

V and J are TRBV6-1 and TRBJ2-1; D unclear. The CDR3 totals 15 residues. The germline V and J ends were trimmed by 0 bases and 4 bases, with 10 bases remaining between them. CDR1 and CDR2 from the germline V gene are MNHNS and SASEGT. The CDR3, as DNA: TGTGCCAGCAGTGAAGCCGCCGCCCTTTACAATGAGCAGTTCTTC. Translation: CASSEAAALYNEQFF.

The CDR3 sequence is CASSPRGDPNTEAFF. CDR3 nucleotides: TGTGCCAGCTCACCGCGCGGGGACCCGAACACTGAAGCTTTCTTT. This chain joins TRBV18 and TRBJ1-1; possibly TRBD1 for D (5 bases). Germline V gives CDR1 KGHSH, CDR2 LQKENI. V was trimmed by 3 bases and J by 1 base, leaving 12 bases between them. This CDR3 contains 15 residues.

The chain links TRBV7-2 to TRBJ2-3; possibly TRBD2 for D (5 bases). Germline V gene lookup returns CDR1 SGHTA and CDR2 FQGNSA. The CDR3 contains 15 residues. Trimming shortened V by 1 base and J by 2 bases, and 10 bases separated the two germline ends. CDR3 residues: CASSLVSGFTDTQYF. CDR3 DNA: TGTGCCAGCAGCTTAGTATCGGGGTTCACAGATACGCAGTATTTT.

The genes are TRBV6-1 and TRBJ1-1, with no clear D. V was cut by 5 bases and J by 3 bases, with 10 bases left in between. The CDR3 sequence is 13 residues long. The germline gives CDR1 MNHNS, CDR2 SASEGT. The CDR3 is CASSRVSDTEAFF. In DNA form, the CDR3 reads TGTGCCAGCAGTAGGGTAAGCGACACTGAAGCTTTCTTT.

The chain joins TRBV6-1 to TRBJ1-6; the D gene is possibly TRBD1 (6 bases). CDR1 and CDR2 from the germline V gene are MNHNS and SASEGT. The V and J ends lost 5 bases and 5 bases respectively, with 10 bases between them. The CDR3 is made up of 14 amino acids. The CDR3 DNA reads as TGTGCCAGCAGTCAGGGACATGATAATTCACCCCTCCACTTT. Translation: CASSQGHDNSPLHF.

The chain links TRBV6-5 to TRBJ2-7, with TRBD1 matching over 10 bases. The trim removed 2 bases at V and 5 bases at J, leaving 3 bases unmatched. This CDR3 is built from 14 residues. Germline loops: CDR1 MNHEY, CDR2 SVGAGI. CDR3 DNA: TGTGCCAGCAGTTACCCGGGACAGGGGCACGAGCAGTACTTC. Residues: CASSYPGQGHEQYF.